The 2 T cell receptor beta chains reported below all come from one sample, sequenced in a study of cytomegalovirus exposure and HLA in healthy donors. Vbeta (60) and Jbeta (13) primers were used in the PCR. TCRdb keeps only in-frame clones here, not all; method: immunoSEQ multiplex PCR. The repertoire holds about 160,000 clones, with 82% as singletons. The sequenced material came from PBMCs. These receptors all come from a middle-aged man in good health and CMV-seropositive.

The rearrangement joins TRBV29-1 to TRBJ2-1, with 12 bases lining up with TRBD2. The CDR3 runs to 13 residues. Germline V lookup: CDR1 SQVTM, CDR2 ANQGSEA. V lost 3 bases and J lost 9; bases outside the gene matches: 3. The CDR3 nucleotides are TGCAGCGTTGAGCCTAGCGGGGGGGGTGAGCAGTTCTTC. It codes for CSVEPSGGGEQFF.

The chain combines TRBV28 with TRBJ2-7, with 9 nucleotides matching TRBD1. Germline CDR1 is MDHEN and CDR2 is SYDVKM. Losses at the gene ends were 6 bases for V and 0 bases for J; bases not matched to a gene: 6. The CDR3 is 15 residues long. CDR3 DNA: TGTGCCAGCAGCGGGCCGGGACAGGGCTCCTACGAGCAGTACTTC. Protein sequence: CASSGPGQGSYEQYF.